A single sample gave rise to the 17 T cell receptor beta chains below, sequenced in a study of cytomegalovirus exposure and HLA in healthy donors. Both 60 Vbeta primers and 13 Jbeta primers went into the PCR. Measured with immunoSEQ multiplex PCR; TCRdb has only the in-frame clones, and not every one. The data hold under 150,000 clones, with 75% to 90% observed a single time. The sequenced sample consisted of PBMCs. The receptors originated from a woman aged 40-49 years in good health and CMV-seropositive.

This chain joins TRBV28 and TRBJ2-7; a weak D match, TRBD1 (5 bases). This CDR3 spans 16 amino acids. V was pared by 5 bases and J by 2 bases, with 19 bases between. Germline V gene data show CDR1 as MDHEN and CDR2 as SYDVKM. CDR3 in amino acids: CASSPEDSRRTYEQYF. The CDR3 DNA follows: TGTGCCAGCAGTCCGGAAGACAGTCGAAGGACCTACGAGCAGTACTTC. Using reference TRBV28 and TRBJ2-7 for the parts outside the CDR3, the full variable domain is DVKVTQSSRYLVKRTGEKVFLECVQDMDHENMFWYRQDPGLGLRLIYFSYDVKMKEKGDIPEGYSVSREKKERFSLILESASTNQTSMYLCASSPEDSRRTYEQYFGPGTRLTVT.

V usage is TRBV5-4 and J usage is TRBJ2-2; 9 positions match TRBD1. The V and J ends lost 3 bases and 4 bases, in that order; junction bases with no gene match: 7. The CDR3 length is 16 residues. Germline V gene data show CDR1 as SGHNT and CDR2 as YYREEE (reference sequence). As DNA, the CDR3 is TGTGCCAGCAGCTCGGGACAGGGCGGAGGCACCGGGGAGCTGTTTTTT. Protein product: CASSSGQGGGTGELFF.

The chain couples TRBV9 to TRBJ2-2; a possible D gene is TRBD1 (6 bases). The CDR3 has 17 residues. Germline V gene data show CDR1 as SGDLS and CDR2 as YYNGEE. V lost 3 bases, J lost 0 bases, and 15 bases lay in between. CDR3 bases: TGTGCCAGCAGCGAACCCGCAGGGGCCGCGAACACCGGGGAGCTGTTTTTT. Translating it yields CASSEPAGAANTGELFF. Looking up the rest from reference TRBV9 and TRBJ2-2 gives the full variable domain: DSGVTQTPKHLITATGQRVTLRCSPRSGDLSVYWYQQSLDQGLQFLIQYYNGEERAKGNILERFSAQQFPDLHSELNLSSLELGDSALYFCASSEPAGAANTGELFFGEGSRLTVL.

The CDR3 loop reads CASSGEGGGRYNEQFF. The DNA for the CDR3 is TGTGCCAGCAGCGGGGAAGGGGGAGGGCGGTACAATGAGCAGTTCTTC. V and J are TRBV9 and TRBJ2-1; D is perhaps TRBD2 (7 bases). The CDR3 is made up of 16 amino acids. Germline V gene lookup returns CDR1 SGDLS and CDR2 YYNGEE. Trimming took 3 bases from V and 4 from J, leaving 17 bases between them.

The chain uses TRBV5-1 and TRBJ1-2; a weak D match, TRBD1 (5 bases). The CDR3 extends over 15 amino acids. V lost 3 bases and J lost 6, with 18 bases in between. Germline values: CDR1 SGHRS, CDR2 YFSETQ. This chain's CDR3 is CASSSPQGSSHGYTF. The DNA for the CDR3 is TGCGCCAGCAGCTCTCCCCAGGGTTCCTCTCATGGCTACACCTTC.

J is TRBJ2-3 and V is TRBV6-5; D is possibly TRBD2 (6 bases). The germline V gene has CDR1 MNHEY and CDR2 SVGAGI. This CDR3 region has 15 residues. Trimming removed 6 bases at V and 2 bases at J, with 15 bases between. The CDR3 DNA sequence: TGTGCCAGCAGGGACTACCTCGGAATCACAGATACGCAGTATTTT. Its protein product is CASRDYLGITDTQYF.

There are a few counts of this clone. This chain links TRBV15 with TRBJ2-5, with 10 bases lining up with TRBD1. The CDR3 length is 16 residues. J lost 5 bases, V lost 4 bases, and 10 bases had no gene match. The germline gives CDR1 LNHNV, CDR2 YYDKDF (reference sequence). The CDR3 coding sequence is TGTGCCACCAGCAAAAAAGGCGGACAGGGGGGCGAGACCCAGTACTTC. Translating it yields CATSKKGGQGGETQYF.

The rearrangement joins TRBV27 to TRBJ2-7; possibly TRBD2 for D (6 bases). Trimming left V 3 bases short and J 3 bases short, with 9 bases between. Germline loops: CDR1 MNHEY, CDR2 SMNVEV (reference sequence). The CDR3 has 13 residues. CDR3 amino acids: CASSFLGGYEQYF. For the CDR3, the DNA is TGTGCCAGCAGTTTTTTGGGAGGCTACGAGCAGTACTTC.

The CDR3: CSVAENNYEQYF. DNA for the CDR3: TGCAGCGTTGCGGAGAATAACTACGAGCAGTACTTC. The chain uses TRBV29-1 and TRBJ2-5; no firm D call. The J call could be wrong; TRBJ2-7 is a better fit for the DNA end. CDR1 and CDR2 from the germline V gene are SQVTM and ANQGSEA. The CDR3 has 12 residues.

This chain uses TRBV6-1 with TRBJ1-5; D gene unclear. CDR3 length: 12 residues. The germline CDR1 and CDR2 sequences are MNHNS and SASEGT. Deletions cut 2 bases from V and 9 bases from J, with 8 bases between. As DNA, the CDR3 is TGTGCCAGCAGTGAAATGAGGCGGCCCCAGCATTTT. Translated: CASSEMRRPQHF.

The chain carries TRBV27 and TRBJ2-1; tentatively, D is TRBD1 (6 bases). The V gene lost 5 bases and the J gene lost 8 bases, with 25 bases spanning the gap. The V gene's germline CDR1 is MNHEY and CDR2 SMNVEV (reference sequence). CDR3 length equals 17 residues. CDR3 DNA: TGTGCCAGCAGTCTGAGGCGTGGGGGCTTAATTTTGGATGAGCAGTTCTTC. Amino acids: CASSLRRGGLILDEQFF.

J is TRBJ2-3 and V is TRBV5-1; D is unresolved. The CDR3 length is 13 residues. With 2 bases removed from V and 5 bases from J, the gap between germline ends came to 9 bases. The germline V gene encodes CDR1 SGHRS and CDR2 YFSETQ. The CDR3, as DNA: TGCGCCAGCAGCTTTAGGAGAGAAGATACGCAGTATTTT. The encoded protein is CASSFRREDTQYF.

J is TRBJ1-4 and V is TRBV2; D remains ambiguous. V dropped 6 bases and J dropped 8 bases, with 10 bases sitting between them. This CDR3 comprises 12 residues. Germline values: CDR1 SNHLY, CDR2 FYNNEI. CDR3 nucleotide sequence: TGTGCCAGCAGCGATGGGAGAGAAAAACTGTTTTTT. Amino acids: CASSDGREKLFF.

CDR3 sequence reads: CASSQDGEALDTEAFF. For the CDR3, the DNA is TGCGCCAGCAGCCAAGACGGGGAGGCCTTGGACACTGAAGCTTTCTTT. This chain links TRBV4-1 with TRBJ1-1; no reliable D call. This CDR3 is built from 16 residues. V was clipped by 0 bases and J by 3 bases, with 14 bases between them. The germline gives CDR1 MGHRA, CDR2 YSYEKL.

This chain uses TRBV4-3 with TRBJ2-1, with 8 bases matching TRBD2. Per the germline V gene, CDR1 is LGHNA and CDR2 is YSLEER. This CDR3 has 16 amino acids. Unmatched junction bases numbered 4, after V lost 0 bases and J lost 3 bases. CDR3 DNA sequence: TGCGCCAGCAGCCAAGAATGGCGGGGGGTCTACAATGAGCAGTTCTTC. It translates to CASSQEWRGVYNEQFF.

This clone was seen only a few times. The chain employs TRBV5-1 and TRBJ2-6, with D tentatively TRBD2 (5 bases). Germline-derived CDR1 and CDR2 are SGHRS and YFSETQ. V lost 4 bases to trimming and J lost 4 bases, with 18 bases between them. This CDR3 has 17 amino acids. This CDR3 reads CASSSSEVGRGANVLTF. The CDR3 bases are TGCGCCAGCAGCAGCTCTGAAGTAGGGAGAGGGGCCAACGTCCTGACTTTC.

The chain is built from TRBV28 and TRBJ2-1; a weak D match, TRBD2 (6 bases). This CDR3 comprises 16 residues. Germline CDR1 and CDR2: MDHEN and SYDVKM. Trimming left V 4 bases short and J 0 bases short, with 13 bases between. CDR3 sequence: CASSSPGGSSYNEQFF. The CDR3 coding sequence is TGTGCCAGCAGTTCCCCTGGGGGGAGCTCCTACAATGAGCAGTTCTTC.